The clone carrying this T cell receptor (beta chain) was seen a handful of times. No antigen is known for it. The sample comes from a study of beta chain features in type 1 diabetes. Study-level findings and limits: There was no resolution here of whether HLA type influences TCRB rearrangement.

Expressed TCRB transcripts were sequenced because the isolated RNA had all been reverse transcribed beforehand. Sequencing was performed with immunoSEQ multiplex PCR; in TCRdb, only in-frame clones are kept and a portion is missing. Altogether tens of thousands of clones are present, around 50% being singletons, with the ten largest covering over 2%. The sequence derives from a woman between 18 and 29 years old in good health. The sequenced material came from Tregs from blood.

CDR3 protein: CASSLQGQNTEAFF. The CDR3 region has the DNA TGCGCCAGCAGCTTACAGGGGCAGAACACTGAAGCTTTCTTT. V usage is TRBV5-1 and J usage is TRBJ1-1; the match to TRBD1 covers 7 bases. Germline-derived CDR1 and CDR2 are SGHRS and YFSETQ. The ends lost 2 bases at V and 1 base at J; junction bases unmatched: 2. The CDR3 contains 14 residues.